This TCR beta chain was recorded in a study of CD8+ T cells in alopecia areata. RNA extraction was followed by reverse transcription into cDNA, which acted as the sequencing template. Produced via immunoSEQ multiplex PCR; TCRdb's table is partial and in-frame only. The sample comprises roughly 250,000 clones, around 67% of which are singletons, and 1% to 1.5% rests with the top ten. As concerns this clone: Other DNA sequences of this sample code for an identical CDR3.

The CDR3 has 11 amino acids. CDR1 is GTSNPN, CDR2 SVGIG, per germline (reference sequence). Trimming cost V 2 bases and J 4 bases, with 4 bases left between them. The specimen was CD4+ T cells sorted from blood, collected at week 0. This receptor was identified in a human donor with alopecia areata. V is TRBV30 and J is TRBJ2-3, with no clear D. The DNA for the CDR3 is TGTGCCTGGAGTCTTGCAGATACGCAGTATTTT. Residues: CAWSLADTQYF.